Shown below are 17 T cell receptor beta chains from a single sample sequenced in a study of human T cells and chemical hapten exposure. Time point in this sample: pre-sensitization, week 0. Treatment in this sample: therapeutic diphenylcyclopropenone sensitization with weekly scalp DPC. TCRdb itself ran the RACE reads through MiXCR, one entry per CDR3 protein. The data hold about 380,000 distinct CDR3 sequences, with 4.5% to 5.5% observed a single time. The specimen comprised whole blood, sampled in connection with sensitization to the hapten diphenylcyclopropenone (DPC). Receptor source: a woman between 45 and 65 years old with alopecia areata. Some clones in this sample may be carry-over from other donors' samples.

This clonotype was picked up many times. The chain links TRBV6-1 to TRBJ1-5; D ambiguous. The germline gives CDR1 MNHNS, CDR2 SASEGT. V was clipped by 6 bases and J by 0 bases, with 9 bases between them. This CDR3 contains 14 residues. DNA for the CDR3: TGTGCCAGCAGACCTGCCCTTAGCAATCAGCCCCAGCATTTT. It translates to CASRPALSNQPQHF.

This clonotype appeared a few times. The rearrangement links TRBV6-2 or TRBV6-3 to TRBJ1-1, with a tentative D call TRBD1 (5 bases). The V end lost 10 bases, the J end lost 5 bases, and 26 bases lay between the germline ends. The CDR3 consists of 16 residues. CDR1 and CDR2 (germline): MNHEY, SVGEGT. The DNA of the CDR3 is TGTGCCACCTTTCCCAGCGCAGGGTCAGGACGAACTGAAGCTTTCTTT. Amino acids: CATFPSAGSGRTEAFF.

The sample holds many counts of this clonotype. The CDR3 loop reads CASSTGQYNQPQHF. For the CDR3, the DNA is TGTGCCAGCAGTACCGGACAGTACAATCAGCCCCAGCATTTT. This chain uses TRBV6-2 or TRBV6-3 with TRBJ1-5; D possibly corresponds to TRBD1 (6 bases). The CDR3 extends over 14 amino acids. Trimming left V 5 bases short and J 3 bases short, with 11 bases between. Germline CDR1 MNHEY, CDR2 SVGEGT.

In this sample, this clonotype turned up many times. The chain carries TRBV27 and TRBJ2-5; D may be TRBD1 (5 bases). Germline values: CDR1 MNHEY, CDR2 SMNVEV (reference sequence). Trimming removed 10 bases at V and 1 base at J, with 10 bases between. The CDR3 consists of 12 residues. CDR3 nucleotides: TGTGCCACCCCCGACAGCCAAGAGACCCAGTACTTC. Translation: CATPDSQETQYF.

This clonotype was counted many times. The rearrangement uses TRBV29-1 and TRBJ2-1; 8 nucleotides align to TRBD1. V was clipped by 6 bases and J by 10 bases; unmatched bases: 5. CDR3 length: 11 residues. Germline V gives CDR1 SQVTM, CDR2 ANQGSEA. In nucleotides, the CDR3 is TGCAGCGTGACAGGGGTAAGGGAGCAGTTCTTC. This encodes CSVTGVREQFF.

This clonotype was picked up many times. Written as DNA, the CDR3 is TGCAGTGCTAGAAGCGACTCCTACAATGAGCAGTTCTTC. Translating gives CSARSDSYNEQFF. V gene TRBV20-1 combines with J gene TRBJ2-1; D uncertain. The V and J ends lost 2 bases and 0 bases respectively, with 5 bases between them. The CDR3 covers 13 residues. Germline V CDR1 and CDR2: DFQATT, SNEGSKA (reference sequence).

In this sample, this clonotype turned up many times. This chain connects TRBV7-2 to TRBJ1-1; D is perhaps TRBD1 (6 bases). Germline lookup yields CDR1 SGHTA and CDR2 FQGNSA. V lost 5 bases and J 5 bases, leaving 12 bases between the germline ends. The CDR3 is 13 residues long. The CDR3 DNA sequence: TGTGCCAGCAGCCTACAGGGAAGGACTGAAGCTTTCTTT. Translation gives CASSLQGRTEAFF.

This clonotype came up a few times. This sequence joins TRBV6-2 or TRBV6-3 and TRBJ1-1; maybe TRBD1 (5 bases). The germline V gene has CDR1 MNHEY and CDR2 SVGEGT. The CDR3 is made up of 13 amino acids. V shed 7 bases and J shed 2 bases, with 11 bases lying between them. The CDR3 loop is CASNGTPNTEAFF. The DNA of the CDR3 is TGTGCCAGCAATGGGACGCCAAACACTGAAGCTTTCTTT.

J is TRBJ2-5 and V is TRBV5-1; TRBD2 is a possible D gene (6 bases). V lost 3 bases to trimming and J lost 3 bases, with 12 bases between them. This CDR3 region has 14 residues. Germline V gene lookup returns CDR1 SGHRS and CDR2 YFSETQ. The CDR3 DNA follows: TGCGCCAGCAGCTACCGGGACTTTAAAGAGACCCAGTACTTC. This sequence encodes CASSYRDFKETQYF. Filled out from reference TRBV5-1 and TRBJ2-5, the complete variable domain reads KAGVTQTPRYLIKTRGQQVTLSCSPISGHRSVSWYQQTPGQGLQFLFEYFSETQRNKGNFPGRFSGRQFSNSRSEMNVSTLELGDSALYLCASSYRDFKETQYFGPGTRLLVL.

Ten or more counts support this clonotype. V and J are TRBV11-2 and TRBJ2-2; 9 bases are shared with TRBD2. The CDR3 has 17 amino acids. V was clipped by 4 bases and J by 5 bases; unmatched bases: 11. Germline CDR1 and CDR2: SGHAT and FQNNGV. This CDR3 is CASSSTLAGVGTGELFF. CDR3 nucleotides: TGTGCCAGCAGCTCCACTTTAGCGGGAGTAGGGACCGGGGAGCTGTTTTTT.

Points on this clonotype: It may be a read error: a sequence one base away is much more abundant. This chain connects TRBV15 to TRBJ2-7, with D possibly TRBD2 on 7 matching bases. Trimming stripped 6 bases from V and 1 base from J, with 16 bases between. From germline, CDR1 is LNHNV and CDR2 YYDKDF (reference sequence). There are 15 residues in the CDR3. The CDR3: CATRNRGRGSYEQYF. The CDR3 coding sequence is TGTGCCACCAGGAATAGAGGGAGGGGGTCCTACGAGCAGTACTTC.

This clonotype was observed a handful of times. The chain is built from TRBV24-1 and TRBJ1-2; D may be TRBD1 (6 bases). V lost 4 bases, J lost 2 bases, and 10 bases lay in between. Per germline, CDR1 KGHDR and CDR2 SFDVKD. The CDR3 spans 14 residues. Here the CDR3 reads CATSEGGVNYGYTF. The CDR3 DNA reads TGTGCCACCAGTGAAGGGGGAGTCAACTATGGCTACACCTTC.

This clonotype was observed at least ten times. The rearrangement joins TRBV18 to TRBJ2-1; D might be TRBD1 or TRBD2, each matching 5 bases. CDR3 length: 14 residues. CDR1 is KGHSH and CDR2 is LQKENI in the germline V gene. The V end lost 4 bases, the J end lost 5 bases, and 12 bases lay between the germline ends. In DNA, the CDR3 is TGTGCCAGCTCACACCGGGACGGGGACAATGAGCAGTTCTTC. Its translation: CASSHRDGDNEQFF.

This clonotype was seen only a few times. The rearrangement uses TRBV7-3 and TRBJ2-1; 11 nucleotides match TRBD2. V lost 4 bases and J lost 10; bases outside the gene matches: 6. This CDR3 has 14 amino acids. The germline gives CDR1 SGHTA, CDR2 FQGTGA. The CDR3 nucleotides read TGTGCCAGCAGCTCCCTAGCGGGGGGACGGGAGCAGTTCTTC. Its protein is CASSSLAGGREQFF.

This clonotype has a count of ten or more. This sequence joins TRBV20-1 and TRBJ2-5; 8 bases are a match to TRBD1. CDR1 is DFQATT, CDR2 SNEGSKA, per germline (reference sequence). The V gene end was trimmed by 5 bases and the J gene end by 4 bases; junction bases not matched to a gene: 6. CDR3 length: 13 residues. CDR3: CSAYPGTGETQYF. In nucleotides, the CDR3 is TGCAGTGCTTACCCCGGGACAGGAGAGACCCAGTACTTC.

This clonotype was seen many times. V is TRBV29-1 and J is TRBJ2-2, with 8 bases fitting TRBD1. CDR3 length: 15 residues. J was trimmed by 5 bases and V by 4 bases; bases with no gene match: 9. The germline CDR1 and CDR2 sequences are SQVTM and ANQGSEA. Here the CDR3 DNA reads TGCAGCGTTGTAACAGGGGGGTGGAAAACCGGGGAGCTGTTTTTT. This gives the protein CSVVTGGWKTGELFF.

The J gene is TRBJ1-1, the V gene TRBV5-1; 9 bases fit TRBD1. The germline CDR1 and CDR2 sequences are SGHRS and YFSETQ. CDR3 length: 17 residues. V dropped 2 bases and J dropped 1; count of bases not matched to a gene: 9. The CDR3 spells CASSFDRGDAPNTEAFF. CDR3 sequence (DNA): TGCGCCAGCAGCTTCGACAGGGGGGATGCGCCGAACACTGAAGCTTTCTTT.